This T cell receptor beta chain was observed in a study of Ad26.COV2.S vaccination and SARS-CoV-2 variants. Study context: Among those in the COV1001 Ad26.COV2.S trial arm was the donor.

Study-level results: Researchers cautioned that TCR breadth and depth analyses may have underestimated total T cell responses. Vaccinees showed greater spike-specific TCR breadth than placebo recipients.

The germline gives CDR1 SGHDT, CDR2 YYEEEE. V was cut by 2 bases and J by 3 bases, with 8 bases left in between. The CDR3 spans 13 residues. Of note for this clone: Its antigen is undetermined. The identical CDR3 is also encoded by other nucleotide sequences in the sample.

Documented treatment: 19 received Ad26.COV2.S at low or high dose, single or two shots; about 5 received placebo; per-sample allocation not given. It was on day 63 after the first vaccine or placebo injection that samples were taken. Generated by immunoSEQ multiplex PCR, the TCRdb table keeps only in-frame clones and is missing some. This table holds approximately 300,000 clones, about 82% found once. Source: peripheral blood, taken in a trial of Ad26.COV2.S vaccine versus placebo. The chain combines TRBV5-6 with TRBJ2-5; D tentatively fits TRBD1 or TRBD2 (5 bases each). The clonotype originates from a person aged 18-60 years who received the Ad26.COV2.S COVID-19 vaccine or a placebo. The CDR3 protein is CASSFGTEETQYF. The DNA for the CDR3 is TGTGCCAGCAGCTTTGGGACCGAAGAGACCCAGTACTTC. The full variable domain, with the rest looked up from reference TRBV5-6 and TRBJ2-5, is DAGVTQSPTHLIKTRGQQVTLRCSPKSGHDTVSWYQQALGQGPQFIFQYYEEEERQRGNFPDRFSGHQFPNYSSELNVNALLLGDSALYLCASSFGTEETQYFGPGTRLLVL.